This T cell receptor beta chain came from a study of blood T cell repertoires in COVID-19 (dated by TCRdb to between 2020 and 2021). A note on the overall study: Collaborator samples came from the United States, Italy and Spain and covered acute and convalescent phases of COVID-19. The prospective study material was composed of cDNA or gDNA derived from T cells, B-cell-depleted T cells, or PBMCs. Subjects who had been exposed to COVID-19, were actively infected with it, or had recovered from it provided the deeply sampled blood TCRbeta repertoires that made up the dataset. A freely available public database, intended as a resource for researchers studying the immune response to SARS-CoV-2, is where the repertoires were released. Samples came from the ongoing ImmuneRACE study (first 160 participants) plus 1,254 subjects from 6 global collaborators. Nearly every sample came with metadata listing a de-identified subject ID, COVID-19 status, age in years and sex. Where available, HLA class I and class II types were obtained from metadata supplied by the sample provider rather than from assay-based typing. The paper as a whole reports these results and caveats: How much clinical and demographic metadata was included differed by source and by participant, and the metadata was provided uncurated.

Trimming removed 4 bases from V and 5 bases from J; the gene matches leave 4 bases unexplained. The CDR3, cysteine through phenylalanine, is 14 amino acids long. Solely the CDR3 DNA is kept, with 42 bases framed from the first base. Per the germline V gene, LGHNA is the CDR1 and YSLEER is the CDR2. A word on this clone: Which antigen it targets is not known. There are no base qualities to consult, and no much larger clone falls within one base.

The collaborating institutions used their own protocols to collect whole blood in K2EDTA tubes. For TCRbeta analysis, collaborators shipped samples in one of three forms: frozen whole blood, isolated PBMCs, or DNA extracted from either of those sample types. TCRbeta CDR3 regions were amplified from genomic DNA by means of the immunoSEQ Assay, a bias-controlled multiplex PCR. The study's own analysis went as follows. The number of nucleated cells in each sample was estimated from the amplification of reference gene primers within the assay. To quantify the absolute abundance of each unique TCRbeta CDR3 rearrangement, sequence reads were collapsed and filtered. For each sample, productive Simpson clonality was calculated by taking the square root of Simpson's diversity index across productive rearrangements. Held by TCRdb, this immuneACCESS table contains in-frame sequences only and omits some clones. Under half of the omission traces to an unresolved V gene where checked; the cause of the rest is unknown. That table gives V, J and clone size, and the DNA gave D and trimming. The table for this sample lists around 250,000 clones; about four fifths of them were counted only once. The ten largest clones add up to about 4.2% of the sample.

The chain couples TRBV4-3 to TRBJ2-2, with 7 junctional bases fitting TRBD1. The sequencing sample was made of peripheral blood. The sequence came from a man in his fifties or sixties with active or convalescent COVID-19. The DNA sequence is as follows: TGCGCCAGCAGCCCCGACAGGGAGACCGGGGAGCTGTTTTTT. It specifies CASSPDRETGELFF.